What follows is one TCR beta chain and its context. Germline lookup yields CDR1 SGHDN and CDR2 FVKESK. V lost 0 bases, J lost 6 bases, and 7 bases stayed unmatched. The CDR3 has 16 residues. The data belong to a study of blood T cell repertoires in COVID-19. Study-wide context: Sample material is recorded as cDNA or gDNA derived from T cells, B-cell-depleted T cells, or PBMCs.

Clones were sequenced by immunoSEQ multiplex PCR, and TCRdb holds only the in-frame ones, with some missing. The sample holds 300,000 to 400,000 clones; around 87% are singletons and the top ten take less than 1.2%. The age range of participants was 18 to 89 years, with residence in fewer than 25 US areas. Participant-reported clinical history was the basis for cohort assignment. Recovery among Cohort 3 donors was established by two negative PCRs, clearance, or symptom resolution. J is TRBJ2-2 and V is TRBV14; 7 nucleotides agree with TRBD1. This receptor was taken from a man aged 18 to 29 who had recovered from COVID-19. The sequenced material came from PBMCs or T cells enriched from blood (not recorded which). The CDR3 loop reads CASSQERQGFSGELFF. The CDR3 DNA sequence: TGTGCCAGCAGCCAAGAGAGACAGGGCTTCTCCGGGGAGCTGTTTTTT.